The rows below give T cell receptor beta chains drawn from one sample of a study of blood T cell repertoires in COVID-19. The assay was immunoSEQ multiplex PCR, and TCRdb's table has in-frame clones only and misses some. The sample holds roughly 110,000 clones; 85% are singletons and the top ten take about 13%. The source material was peripheral blood. The receptors shown here come from a human donor in a cohort sampled during active COVID-19. CDR3s include the opening cysteine and the closing phenylalanine or tryptophan. Each record gives: D gene, V gene, J gene, clone size, CDR3 DNA, CDR3 protein. The D gene is left open where the match is weak. Clone size, where shown, is once, few, many, or a class for clones that have expanded.

TRBD1	TRBV5-1	TRBJ2-2	once	TGCGCCAGCAGCGTACCGGGACAGGGTATCACCGGGGAGCTGTTTTTT	CASSVPGQGITGELFF
TRBD2	TRBV7-9	TRBJ2-7	.	TGTGCCAGCAGCCATGGGGGGGACTCCTACGAGCAGTACTTC	CASSHGGDSYEQYF
TRBD1	TRBV28	TRBJ2-1	.	TGTGCCAGCAGTCGACAGGGGAACCCCACAATGGTTGAGCAGTTCTTC	CASSRQGNPTMVEQFF
TRBD1	TRBV14	TRBJ2-1	.	TGTGCCAGCAGCGAAGGAGGGACAGGGGTGTACAATGAGCAGTTCTTC	CASSEGGTGVYNEQFF
.	TRBV28	TRBJ2-1	once	TGTGCCCACAGCGAGACAGGGAGGAATGAGCAGTTCTTC	CAHSETGRNEQFF
TRBD2	TRBV7-2	TRBJ2-2	.	TGTGCCAGCAGCTTAGCACTAGCGGGGGGGCTCACCGGGGAGCTGTTTTTT	CASSLALAGGLTGELFF
.	TRBV7-6	TRBJ1-5	few	TGTGCCAGCAGTTTAGAGCAGGGGCAATATAGCAATCAGCCCCAGCATTTT	CASSLEQGQYSNQPQHF
TRBD1	TRBV9	TRBJ1-1	.	TGTGCCAGCAGCGTGGAGGGGACAGGGGGCCGCACTGAAGCTTTCTTT	CASSVEGTGGRTEAFF
TRBD1	TRBV6-5	TRBJ1-3	.	TGTGCCAGCAGTAGACAGGGACCTGGAAACACCATATATTTT	CASSRQGPGNTIYF
.	TRBV6-5	TRBJ2-3	.	TGTGCCAGCGGCCGGGGTGCAGATACGCAGTATTTT	CASGRGADTQYF
TRBD1	TRBV5-1	TRBJ2-7	.	TGCGCCAGCAGGGTGGGGGACAGGGCCCGGGAGCAGTACTTC	CASRVGDRAREQYF
TRBD1	TRBV6-2/TRBV6-3	TRBJ2-4	.	TGTGCCAGCAGTGGGGGGACAGGGCGGGCCAAAAACATTCAGTACTTC	CASSGGTGRAKNIQYF
TRBD1	TRBV7-8	TRBJ1-3	few	TGTGCCAGCAGAGATCGTTATCAGGGGGCGGACACCATATATTTT	CASRDRYQGADTIYF
.	TRBV4-1	TRBJ1-1	few	TGCGCCAGCAGACTAACAGGGATGAACACTGAAGCTTTCTTT	CASRLTGMNTEAFF
.	TRBV5-8	TRBJ1-5	.	TGTGCCAGCAGATCTAGCCGACCGGGGGTGAGTGGGCCCCAGCATTTT	CASRSSRPGVSGPQHF
.	TRBV6-5	TRBJ2-7	.	TGTGCCAGCAGGGACGGAGGATCCTACGAGCAGTACTTC	CASRDGGSYEQYF
.	TRBV5-6	TRBJ1-2	.	TGTGCCAGCAGCTGGGGAGGTGGGCGGAATGGCTACACCTTC	CASSWGGGRNGYTF
.	TRBV19	TRBJ2-3	few	TGTGCCAGTAGTCGGGGTGGCGATGTATCCACAGATACGCAGTATTTT	CASSRGGDVSTDTQYF
.	TRBV6-5	TRBJ2-7	.	TGTGCCAGCAGTTACGAGGGCGAGCAGTACTTC	CASSYEGEQYF
TRBD1	TRBV2	TRBJ1-4	.	TGTGCCAGCAGGAAGGACAGGGCGAGTGAAAAACTGTTTTTT	CASRKDRASEKLFF
TRBD1	TRBV6-6	TRBJ2-3	.	TGTGCCAGCATCGGGGACAGGGGGCGCACAGATACGCAGTATTTT	CASIGDRGRTDTQYF
TRBD1	TRBV6-6	TRBJ2-1	few	TGTGCCATCAATTTGCGGGGGACAGGGAGGGATGAGCAGTTCTTC	CAINLRGTGRDEQFF
TRBD2	TRBV18	TRBJ2-1	.	TGTGCCAGCTCACCCGGACTAGCAGGCTATGAGCAGTTCTTC	CASSPGLAGYEQFF
TRBD1	TRBV11-3	TRBJ2-7	once	TGTGCCAGCAGCCGGGGACAGCTCGGCACCTACGAGCAGTACTTC	CASSRGQLGTYEQYF
TRBD1	TRBV7-9	TRBJ1-5	.	TGTGCCAGCAGCTTAGGGGACAGGGGCTCGTATAGCAATCAGCCCCAGCATTTT	CASSLGDRGSYSNQPQHF
.	TRBV19	TRBJ1-1	.	TGTGCCAGTAGTACCCCCGGTCCTGAAGCTTTCTTT	CASSTPGPEAFF
TRBD1	TRBV5-1	TRBJ1-2	once	TGCGCCAGCAGCTTGGGACAGGGGGCTAGATATGGCTACACCTTC	CASSLGQGARYGYTF
TRBD2	TRBV5-1	TRBJ2-1	.	TGCGCCAGCAGCTTGGGGCTAGCGGGGTTTAATGAGCAGTTCTTC	CASSLGLAGFNEQFF
TRBD1	TRBV5-4	TRBJ1-4	.	TGTGCCAGCAGCACGCGGACAGGGGGCTCGGGGAATGAAAAACTGTTTTTT	CASSTRTGGSGNEKLFF
.	TRBV6-2/TRBV6-3	TRBJ2-3	.	TGTGCCAGCAGTTACGCGCCGGCGGGGCCACATACGCAGTATTTT	CASSYAPAGPHTQYF
TRBD1	TRBV7-8	TRBJ1-5	.	TGTGCCAGCAGCTTAGGGACAGGGATCAATCAGCCCCAGCATTTT	CASSLGTGINQPQHF
TRBD2	TRBV19	TRBJ2-6	once	TGTGCCAGTACGGGGGGATGGGAAGATGGGGCCAACGTCCTGACTTTC	CASTGGWEDGANVLTF
TRBD1	TRBV19	TRBJ1-5	few	TGTGCCAGTAGCGGAACAGGGGGCGCGAATCAGCCCCAGCATTTT	CASSGTGGANQPQHF
.	TRBV7-2	TRBJ2-3	.	TGTGCCAGCAGCTTACGGGGGACTAGCACAGATACGCAGTATTTT	CASSLRGTSTDTQYF
.	TRBV7-2	TRBJ2-7	.	TGTGCCAGCAGCTTAGGGGGACAAGTTGACTACGAGCAGTACTTC	CASSLGGQVDYEQYF
TRBD2	TRBV4-2	TRBJ2-1	.	TGTGCCAGCAGCCAAGAGGGTAGCGGGGGCGATGAGCAGTTCTTC	CASSQEGSGGDEQFF
.	TRBV7-9	TRBJ1-2	.	TGTGCCAGCAGCTTTAACAGGGATGAGGACTATGGCTACACCTTC	CASSFNRDEDYGYTF
.	TRBV6-2/TRBV6-3	TRBJ1-3	.	TGTGCCAGCAGTTACTCGCAGTGGGCCCCTGGAAACACCATATATTTT	CASSYSQWAPGNTIYF
TRBD2	TRBV5-1	TRBJ2-2	.	TGCGCCAGCAGCCCACTCCCCTTGGGGGGGGCCGGGGAGCTGTTTTTT	CASSPLPLGGAGELFF
.	TRBV28	TRBJ2-7	.	TGTGCCAGCAGTTTAAGGGGTTCGGGCTCCTACGAGCAGTACTTC	CASSLRGSGSYEQYF
.	TRBV18	TRBJ2-5	.	TGTGCCAGCTCACCCTGGGACAAGCAAGAGACCCAGTACTTC	CASSPWDKQETQYF
TRBD1	TRBV30	TRBJ1-1	.	TGTGCCTGGGGCGGGGACAGTGGCACTGAAGCTTTCTTT	CAWGGDSGTEAFF
TRBD2	TRBV7-2	TRBJ2-5	.	TGTGCCAGCAGCTTAGGTTGGGTAGCGGGGGGGCAGGAGACCCAGTACTTC	CASSLGWVAGGQETQYF
.	TRBV5-4	TRBJ1-1	.	TGTGCCAGCAGCTTAAACCGGTTCACTGAAGCTTTCTTT	CASSLNRFTEAFF
TRBD1	TRBV7-3	TRBJ2-2	.	TGTGCCAGCAGCCGAGGTAGAGGACAGGGAGGAAGTACCGGGGAGCTGTTTTTT	CASSRGRGQGGSTGELFF
.	TRBV19	TRBJ1-1	.	TGTGCCAGTACCCGACTATGGGACAAGGCAGAAGCTTTCTTT	CASTRLWDKAEAFF
TRBD2	TRBV11-2	TRBJ2-3	.	TGTGCCAGCAGCTTAAGGGGCGTAGCGGGGGAACGCACAGATACGCAGTATTTT	CASSLRGVAGERTDTQYF
.	TRBV10-3	TRBJ2-1	.	TGTGCCATCAGCCTCGGGGTTGAGCAGTTCTTC	CAISLGVEQFF
TRBD1	TRBV19	TRBJ2-1	.	TGTGCCAGTAGTATCTTTGCAGGGGGCGCTGGGAATGAGCAGTTCTTC	CASSIFAGGAGNEQFF
TRBD1	TRBV6-2/TRBV6-3	TRBJ2-7	.	TGTGCCAGCAGTTACTCGGGGACAGCATACGAGCAGTACTTC	CASSYSGTAYEQYF
TRBD1	TRBV19	TRBJ1-2	.	TGTGCCAGTAGTCCACAGGGGTATGGCTACACCTTC	CASSPQGYGYTF
.	TRBV3-1/TRBV3-2	TRBJ1-1	once	TGTGCCAGCAGCCACTCAAACGGGGGGAACACTGAAGCTTTCTTT	CASSHSNGGNTEAFF